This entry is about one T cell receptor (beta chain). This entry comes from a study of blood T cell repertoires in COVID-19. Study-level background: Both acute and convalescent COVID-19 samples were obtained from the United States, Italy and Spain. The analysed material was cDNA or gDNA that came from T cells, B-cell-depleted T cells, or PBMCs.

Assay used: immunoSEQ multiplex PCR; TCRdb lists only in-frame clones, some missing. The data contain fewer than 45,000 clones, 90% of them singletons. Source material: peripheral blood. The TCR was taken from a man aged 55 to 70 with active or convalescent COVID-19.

CDR3 sequence reads: CASSPASGGAGYYNEQFF. The CDR3 DNA follows: TGTGCCAGCTCACCAGCTAGCGGGGGGGCCGGGTACTACAATGAGCAGTTCTTC. The rearrangement joins TRBV18 to TRBJ2-1, with 12 nucleotides matching TRBD2. The CDR3 has 18 amino acids. Looked up from germline, CDR1 is KGHSH and CDR2 is LQKENI. Trimming cost V 2 bases and J 3 bases; bases outside gene matches: 8.